This TCR beta chain was captured by sequencing in a study of low-dose radiotherapy and immunotherapy resistance in tumors. Looking at the study overall: Patients took aspirin (300 mg orally, daily) for four cycles beginning at cycle 1 day 1.

Specified time point: after trial treatment. Treatment: LDRT plus nivolumab, ipilimumab, low-dose cyclophosphamide and aspirin (RACIN trial). Donors were administered nivolumab, ipilimumab, aspirin and low-dose cyclophosphamide, together with low-dose radiotherapy. Patients with advanced, tumor-infiltrating lymphocyte-negative solid tumors were eligible. CDR1 is MNHNY, CDR2 SVGAGI, per germline (reference sequence). The CDR3 has 11 amino acids. Primers targeting TRAV and TRBV primed first-strand cDNA, covering alpha and beta chains. With a constant-region primer and a V-primer adapter, TCRs were subjected to about 20 PCR cycles of amplification. Researchers amplified the isolated mRNA using in vitro transcription. TCRdb reanalysed the reads using MiXCR and keeps one entry per CDR3 protein. The table records just over 90,000 distinct CDR3 sequences, under 25% of them present only once. This clonotype occurred a few times. This may be a read error: a much more frequent sequence differs by one nucleotide.

Material: PBMCs, obtained after low-dose radiotherapy plus immunotherapy. This clonotype originated in a female donor with ovarian cancer. The rearrangement links TRBV6-6 to TRBJ1-2, with D possibly matching TRBD1 (5 bases). In DNA, the CDR3 is TGTGCCAGCAGTCACTCGACAGCTAGGGCCTTT. Translated: CASSHSTARAF.